This T cell receptor beta chain was sequenced for a study of cytomegalovirus exposure and HLA in healthy donors. About the study: Around 200 million T cells yielded 100 million to 130 million unique TCR beta sequences, as an earlier analysis found. Broader study findings: TCR beta sequences reportedly predicted most subjects' HLA-A and HLA-B alleles accurately. Three CMV-associated chains were confirmed in vitro to be specific for CMV antigens. Common viral pathogens (according to a later analysis) appeared linked to several of the most significant clusters.

For this clone: The antigen is undetermined.

The study ran its PCR with 60 Vbeta and 13 Jbeta primers. Repertoires were generated with immunoSEQ multiplex PCR, while TCRdb's copy carries only in-frame clones and drops some. There are 120,000 or so clones in the sample; around three quarters occur only once, and under 3.5% lies in the top ten. Sequenced sample: PBMCs. The sequence came from a male donor in good health and CMV-seronegative.

The CDR3 DNA reads as TGTGCCAGCAGCAATGACGGGACCTACGAGCAGTACTTC. Translated: CASSNDGTYEQYF. The chain recombines TRBV12-1 with TRBJ2-7; the tabulated D call, TRBD2, remains unverified against the DNA. TRBV12-1 is a pseudogene segment. The CDR3 spans 13 residues.